One sample yielded the 2 T cell receptor beta chains listed below, sequenced in a study of post-analysis software for immune sequencing data. Study-wide results and caveats: Controls showed lower frequencies than patients for several TRBV segments, and TRBV5-6, TRBV5-1 and TRBV20-1 were among these.

Their recognized antigens are unknown. Researchers reported that TCR beta cDNA libraries carried unique molecular identifiers. From the PCR reads, TCRdb called clonotypes with MiXCR, one entry per CDR3 protein. The sample has 400,000 to 500,000 distinct CDR3 sequences; 39% are singletons. The material sequenced was blood. These receptors originate from a girl aged 2 to 10 with multiple sclerosis.

This clonotype showed up just a few times. This chain joins TRBV5-1 and TRBJ2-3; TRBD2 might be the D (5 bases). Trimming took 7 bases from V and 4 from J, leaving 22 bases between them. The V gene's germline CDR1 is SGHRS and CDR2 YFSETQ. This CDR3 spans 16 amino acids. The CDR3 nucleotides are TGCGCCAGCGGCGCTAGCCCCCAAGGCACATCAGATACGCAGTATTTT. Translated: CASGASPQGTSDTQYF.

The V call is TRBV10-3, the J call TRBJ2-1; 8 nucleotides align to TRBD2. V shed 3 bases, J shed 4 bases, and the junction held 8 bases outside the gene matches. This CDR3 is 16 amino acids long. CDR1 is ENHRY and CDR2 is SYGVKD in the germline V gene. The CDR3 DNA sequence: TGTGCCATCAGTGATAGCTGGCGGGAGGATTACAATGAGCAGTTCTTC. It specifies CAISDSWREDYNEQFF.